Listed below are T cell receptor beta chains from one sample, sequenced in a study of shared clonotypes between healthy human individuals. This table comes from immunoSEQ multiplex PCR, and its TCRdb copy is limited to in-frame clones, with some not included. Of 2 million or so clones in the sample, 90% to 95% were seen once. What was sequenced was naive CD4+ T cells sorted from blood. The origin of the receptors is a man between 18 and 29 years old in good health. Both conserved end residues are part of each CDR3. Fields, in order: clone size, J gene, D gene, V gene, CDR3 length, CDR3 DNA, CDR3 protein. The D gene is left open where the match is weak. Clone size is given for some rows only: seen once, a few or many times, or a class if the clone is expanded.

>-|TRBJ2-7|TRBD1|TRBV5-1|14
TGCGCCAGCAGCTTGGGACAGGGTATCAACGAGCAGTACTTC
CASSLGQGINEQYF
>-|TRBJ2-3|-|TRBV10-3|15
TGTGCCATCAGCCCGGGACAACCTAGCACAGATACGCAGTATTTT
CAISPGQPSTDTQYF
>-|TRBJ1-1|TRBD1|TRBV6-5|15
TGTGCCAGCGGAAGGGGATACAGGGGGAACACTGAAGCTTTCTTT
CASGRGYRGNTEAFF
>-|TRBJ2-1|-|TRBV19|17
TGTGCCAGTAGTCTTTTCTCCGGGACGGCTACCTACAATGAGCAGTTCTTC
CASSLFSGTATYNEQFF
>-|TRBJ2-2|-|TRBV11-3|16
TGTGCCAGCAGCTTAGTCGGAGGCAAGAGTACCGGGGAGCTGTTTTTT
CASSLVGGKSTGELFF
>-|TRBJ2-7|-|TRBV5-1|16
TGCGCCAGCTCTGAGGTCGAACGGGTCCTGACCTACGAGCAGTACTTC
CASSEVERVLTYEQYF
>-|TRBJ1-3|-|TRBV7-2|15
TGTGCCAGCAGCCAGGAGGGAAGCTCTGGAAACACCATATATTTT
CASSQEGSSGNTIYF
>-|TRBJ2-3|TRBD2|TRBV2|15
TGTGCCAGCAAATCGGCTAGCGGGAGCACAGATACGCAGTATTTT
CASKSASGSTDTQYF
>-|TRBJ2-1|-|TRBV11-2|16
TGTGCCAGCAGCTTAGCCAGCCATGCCCCCAGCGGTGAGCAGTTCTTC
CASSLASHAPSGEQFF
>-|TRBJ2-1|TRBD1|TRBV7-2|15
TGTGCCAGCAGCTTAGACAGGGGAGCTCACAATGAGCAGTTCTTC
CASSLDRGAHNEQFF
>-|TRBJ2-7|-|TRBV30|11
TGTGCCTGGGACCGCCTCCGGGAGCAGTACTTC
CAWDRLREQYF
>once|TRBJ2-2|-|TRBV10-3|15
TGTGCCATCAGCGAGGACAGATCGAACACCGGGGAGCTGTTTTTT
CAISEDRSNTGELFF
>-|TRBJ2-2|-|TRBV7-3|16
TGTGCCAGCAGCTTGAATCCCGGAGGTGGGACCGGGGAGCTGTTTTTT
CASSLNPGGGTGELFF
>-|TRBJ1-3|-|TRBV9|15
TGTGCCAGCAGCGTTCAGGAACGCTCTGGAAACACCATATATTTT
CASSVQERSGNTIYF
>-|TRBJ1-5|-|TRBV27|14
TGTGCCAGCAGTTTACAGGTGTCCGTTCAGCCCCAGCATTTT
CASSLQVSVQPQHF
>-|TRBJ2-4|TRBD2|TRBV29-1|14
TGCAGCGTACCCGGAGGGCGGGGGGGAAACATTCAGTACTTC
CSVPGGRGGNIQYF
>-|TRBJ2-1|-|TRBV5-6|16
TGTGCCAGCATCCTTCGTACCGCCCGCTCCTACAATGAGCAGTTCTTC
CASILRTARSYNEQFF
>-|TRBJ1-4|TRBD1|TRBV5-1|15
TGCGCCAGCAGCAGAACAGGGGGCGCAAATGAAAAACTGTTTTTT
CASSRTGGANEKLFF
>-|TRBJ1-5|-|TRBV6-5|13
TGTGCCAGCGCTATGACCGGCAATCAGCCCCAGCATTTT
CASAMTGNQPQHF
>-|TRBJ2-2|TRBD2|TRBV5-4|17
TGTGCCAGCAGCTTGTGGGGGACTAGCGGGGACACCGGGGAGCTGTTTTTT
CASSLWGTSGDTGELFF
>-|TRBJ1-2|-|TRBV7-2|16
TGTGCCAGCAGCCCTAGGGGCGGTCCGGGGTTAGTTGGCTACACCTTC
CASSPRGGPGLVGYTF
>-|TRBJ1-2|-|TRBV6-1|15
TGTGCCAGCAGTATTAGTGGTTTCAAAGAAAATGGCTACACCTTC
CASSISGFKENGYTF
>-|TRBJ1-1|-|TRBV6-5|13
TGTGCCAGCAGGGCAGACAGAAGGTCCGGAGCTTTCTTT
CASRADRRSGAFF
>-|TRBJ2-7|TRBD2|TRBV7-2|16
TGTGCCAGCAGCTTAGTAGCGGGAGGGCCTACCTACGAGCAGTACTTC
CASSLVAGGPTYEQYF
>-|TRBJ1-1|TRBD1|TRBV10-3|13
TGTGCCATCAGTGGTCAGGGGGACACTGAAGCTTTCTTT
CAISGQGDTEAFF
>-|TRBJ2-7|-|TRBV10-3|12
TGTGCCATCAGTGACTCGTCCCCCGAGCAGTACTTC
CAISDSSPEQYF
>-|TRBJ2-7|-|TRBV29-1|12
TGCAGCGCCCGCCCCGGGGGTGGCGAGCAGTACTTC
CSARPGGGEQYF
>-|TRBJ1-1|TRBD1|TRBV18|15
TGTGCCAGCTCGCAAGGGACAGGGGGGAACACTGAAGCTTTCTTT
CASSQGTGGNTEAFF
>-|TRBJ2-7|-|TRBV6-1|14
TGTGCCAGCAGGGAAATTTTCAGGGAGACCGAGCAGTACTTC
CASREIFRETEQYF
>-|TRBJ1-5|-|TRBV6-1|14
TGTGCCAGCAGAGAGGACAGAAGCAATCAGCCCCAGCATTTT
CASREDRSNQPQHF
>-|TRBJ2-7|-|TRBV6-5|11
TGTGCCAGCAGTTCTAGCTTCGAGCAGTACTTC
CASSSSFEQYF
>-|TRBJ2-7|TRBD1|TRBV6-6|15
TGTGCCAGCAGTCACCAGACAGGGGGCACCTACGAGCAGTACTTC
CASSHQTGGTYEQYF
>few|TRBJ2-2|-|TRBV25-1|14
TGTGCCAGCAGTGAGGCATGGGGGCACGGGGAGCTGTTTTTT
CASSEAWGHGELFF
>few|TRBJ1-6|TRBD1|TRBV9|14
TGTGCCAGCAGCCCCGGACAGGGAAATTCACCCCTCCACTTT
CASSPGQGNSPLHF